The subject of this entry is one T cell receptor beta chain. Antigen specificity is unknown. This sample was included in a study of multiple sclerosis patients with progressive multifocal leukoencephalopathy. Time point denoted: time of PML onset. Study results and caveats: The findings' link to JC virus versus immunocompromise remained uncertain.

Here immunoSEQ multiplex PCR was the method, and the copy in TCRdb shows in-frame clones only, minus some. The table has approximately 31,000 clones, 87% seen once. Specimen: PBMCs, collected from a patient treated with natalizumab. This receptor was identified in a human donor with progressive multifocal leukoencephalopathy.

DNA for the CDR3: TGTGCCATCAGTGTTCAGGGGACAGTGCAGTACTTC. It is translated as CAISVQGTVQYF. The V and J genes are TRBV10-3 and TRBJ2-7; 7 positions agree with TRBD1. Trimming cost V 4 bases and J 9 bases; bases outside gene matches: 6. Germline V gene lookup returns CDR1 ENHRY and CDR2 SYGVKD. The CDR3 sequence is 12 residues long.